The 11 T cell receptor beta chains listed next were all sequenced from one sample in a study of identical twins. MiXCR, run by TCRdb on the 5' RACE reads, gives a single entry per CDR3 protein. The sample lists approximately 1.8 million distinct CDR3 sequences, about 32% occurring once. Sequenced sample: cord blood. The receptors derive from a newborn girl in good health.

This clonotype was observed a single time. The chain has TRBV28 and TRBJ2-5, with a possible D match to TRBD2 (5 bases). The CDR3 loop spans 14 amino acids. Trimming removed 3 bases at V and 11 bases at J, with 19 bases between. CDR1 and CDR2 from the germline V gene are MDHEN and SYDVKM. CDR3 residues: CASSLWESRREQYF. In DNA form, the CDR3 reads TGTGCCAGCAGTTTGTGGGAGAGTCGGAGAGAGCAGTACTTC.

The chain carries TRBV2 and TRBJ2-3; 8 bases agree with TRBD2. The CDR3 consists of 17 residues. V lost 4 bases to trimming and J lost 4 bases; unmatched junction nucleotides: 13. Germline V gene lookup returns CDR1 SNHLY and CDR2 FYNNEI. Here the CDR3 DNA reads TGTGCCAGCAGTGTCAGTCGAAGCGGGAGTATTCCAGATACGCAGTATTTT. Encoded protein: CASSVSRSGSIPDTQYF. The full variable domain, rest sourced from reference TRBV2 and TRBJ2-3, is EPEVTQTPSHQVTQMGQEVILRCVPISNHLYFYWYRQILGQKVEFLVSFYNNEISEKSEIFDDQFSVERPDGSNFTLKIRSTKLEDSAMYFCASSVSRSGSIPDTQYFGPGTRLTVL.

This clonotype showed up many times. V gene TRBV12-3 or TRBV12-4 combines with J gene TRBJ2-3, with a possible D match to TRBD2 (6 bases). The V end was cut by 2 bases, the J end by 5 bases, with 11 bases between. The CDR3 covers 14 residues. The CDR3 reads CASSLSGVKDTQYF. The DNA of the CDR3 is TGTGCCAGCAGTTTATCGGGGGTGAAAGATACGCAGTATTTT.

The chain carries TRBV29-1 and TRBJ2-1; maybe TRBD2 (6 bases). The CDR3 contains 13 residues. Trimming removed 2 bases at V and 4 bases at J, with 9 bases between. Per the germline V gene, CDR1 is SQVTM and CDR2 is ANQGSEA. The CDR3 DNA reads TGCAGCGTTGAATCGGCGGGGTACAATGAGCAGTTCTTC. Residues: CSVESAGYNEQFF.

The rearrangement links TRBV27 to TRBJ1-4, with D possibly TRBD1 on 6 matching bases. Trimming removed 6 bases from V and 5 bases from J, with 13 bases in between. The V gene's germline CDR1 is MNHEY and CDR2 SMNVEV (reference sequence). The CDR3 has 14 amino acids. The CDR3 loop reads CASRSHRVNEKLFF. CDR3 nucleotides: TGTGCCAGCAGGAGCCACAGGGTCAATGAAAAACTGTTTTTT.

In its sample, this clonotype was seen a few times. V and J are TRBV7-2 and TRBJ1-1; D remains unclear. The CDR3 spans 13 residues. The germline V gene has CDR1 SGHTA and CDR2 FQGNSA. The V end lost 2 bases, the J end lost 8 bases, and 12 bases lay between the germline ends. The CDR3 protein is CASSLYRHPEAFF. The CDR3 DNA reads as TGTGCCAGCAGCTTATATCGACACCCCGAAGCTTTCTTT.

This chain uses TRBV7-2 with TRBJ1-2; possibly TRBD1 for D (5 bases). The CDR3 runs 15 residues. V shed 1 base and J shed 6 bases, with 15 bases lying between them. Per germline, CDR1 SGHTA and CDR2 FQGNSA. CDR3 region: CASSLGGRKRDGYTF. CDR3 DNA: TGTGCCAGCAGCTTAGGGGGCAGGAAGAGGGATGGCTACACCTTC.

This clonotype was counted only a few times. The chain combines TRBV12-3 or TRBV12-4 with TRBJ2-3; the D is unclear. There are 14 residues in the CDR3. Trimming shortened V by 1 base and J by 2 bases, and 7 bases separated the two germline ends. CDR3 residues: CASSLDQVTDTQYF. The CDR3 nucleotides read TGTGCCAGCAGTTTAGACCAGGTCACAGATACGCAGTATTTT.

This chain uses TRBV12-3 or TRBV12-4 with TRBJ2-7, with 8 bases that match TRBD2. This CDR3 is built from 17 residues. J was trimmed by 5 bases and V by 3 bases; bases with no gene match: 15. CDR3 in amino acids: CASSFAGVASGSHEQYF. CDR3 in DNA: TGTGCCAGCAGTTTTGCCGGGGTTGCTAGCGGGTCCCACGAGCAGTACTTC.

The genes are TRBV7-2 and TRBJ2-3; 8 bases match TRBD2. The V gene's germline CDR1 is SGHTA and CDR2 FQGNSA. The length of the CDR3 is 16 residues. V lost 2 bases, J lost 2 bases, and 6 bases stayed unmatched. This chain's CDR3 is CASSLRDSGVTDTQYF. Here the CDR3 DNA reads TGTGCCAGCAGCTTAAGGGATAGCGGGGTCACAGATACGCAGTATTTT.

This clonotype was observed at least ten times. The CDR3 nucleotides read TGTGCCAGCAGCCAGGACTCCTACTATGGCTACACCTTC. It translates to CASSQDSYYGYTF. The chain couples TRBV12-3 or TRBV12-4 to TRBJ1-2; D ambiguous. The V gene lost 6 bases and the J gene lost 3 bases, with 11 bases spanning the gap. The CDR3 covers 13 residues.